This passage covers 4 T cell receptor beta chains from one sample sequenced in a study of technical replicates of blood from a handful of donors. The repertoire was sequenced with immunoSEQ multiplex PCR; TCRdb's copy has only in-frame clones and lacks some. The table shows tens of thousands of clones, with 86% occurring only once. Sequencing input: PBMCs. Receptors originate from a human donor in good health. Some clones in this sample may be carry-over from other donors' samples.

The gene calls are TRBV19 and TRBJ2-7; TRBD1 is a possible D gene (5 bases). Trimming left V 5 bases short and J 4 bases short, with 9 bases between. The CDR3 sequence is 12 residues long. From germline, CDR1 is LNHDA and CDR2 SQIVND (reference sequence). The CDR3 sequence: CASSSGKYEQYF. CDR3 DNA: TGTGCCAGTAGTTCAGGGAAGTACGAGCAGTACTTC.

This chain links TRBV30 with TRBJ2-7, with D possibly being TRBD1 (6 bases). The length of the CDR3 is 11 residues. Germline V gene lookup returns CDR1 GTSNPN and CDR2 SVGIG (reference sequence). Trimming shortened V by 5 bases and J by 6 bases, and 11 bases separated the two germline ends. CDR3 bases: TGTGCCTGGGCTCAGGGGCGCGAGCAGTACTTC. Amino acids: CAWAQGREQYF.

The V call is TRBV7-9, the J call TRBJ2-3; the D is unclear. The V gene lost 3 bases and the J gene lost 1 base, with 8 bases spanning the gap. There are 14 residues in the CDR3. CDR1 is SEHNR, CDR2 FQNEAQ, per germline (reference sequence). The CDR3 DNA sequence: TGTGCCAGCAGCTTTGGCAGTGGCACAGATACGCAGTATTTT. Encoded protein: CASSFGSGTDTQYF.

This clone occurred a few times. The chain carries TRBV30 and TRBJ1-1, with D tentatively TRBD1 (6 bases). Germline lookup yields CDR1 GTSNPN and CDR2 SVGIG (reference sequence). V lost 0 bases to trimming and J lost 4 bases, with 15 bases between them. CDR3 length equals 15 residues. CDR3 residues: CAWSVPNRETTEAFF. DNA for the CDR3: TGTGCCTGGAGTGTACCGAACAGGGAGACCACTGAAGCTTTCTTT. Looking up the rest from reference TRBV30 and TRBJ1-1 gives the full variable domain: SQTIHQWPATLVQPVGSPLSLECTVEGTSNPNLYWYRQAAGRGLQLLFYSVGIGQISSEVPQNLSASRPQDRQFILSSKKLLLSDSGFYLCAWSVPNRETTEAFFGQGTRLTVV.